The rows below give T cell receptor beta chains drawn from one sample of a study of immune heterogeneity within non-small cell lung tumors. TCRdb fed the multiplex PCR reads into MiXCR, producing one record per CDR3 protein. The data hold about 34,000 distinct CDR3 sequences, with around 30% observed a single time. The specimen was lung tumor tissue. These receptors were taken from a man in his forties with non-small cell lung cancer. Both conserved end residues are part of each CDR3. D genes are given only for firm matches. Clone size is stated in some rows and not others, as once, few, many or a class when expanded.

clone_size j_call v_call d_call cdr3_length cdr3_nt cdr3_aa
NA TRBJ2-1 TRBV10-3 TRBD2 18 TGTGCCACCGCTCCAGGGACTAGCGGGAGAAGGTTGGACAATGAGCAGTTCTTC CATAPGTSGRRLDNEQFF
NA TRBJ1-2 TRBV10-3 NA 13 TGTGCCATCACTGAGGGGTACAGCCTAGGCTACACCTTC CAITEGYSLGYTF
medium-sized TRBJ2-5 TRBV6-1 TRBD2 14 TGTGCCAGCAGAGGAGCGGGAGTGGGTGAGACCCAGTACTTC CASRGAGVGETQYF
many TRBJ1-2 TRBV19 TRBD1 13 TGTGCCAGTGGGGACAGGGGTAGAGGCGGCTACACCTTC CASGDRGRGGYTF
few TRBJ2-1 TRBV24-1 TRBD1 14 TGTGCCACCGGCTCCGGGACAGGAAGGAGTGAGCAGTTCTTC CATGSGTGRSEQFF
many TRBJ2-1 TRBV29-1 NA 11 TGCAGCGTTGAGCCTACCAAAGAGCAGTTCTTC CSVEPTKEQFF
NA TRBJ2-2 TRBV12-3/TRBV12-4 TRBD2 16 TGTGCCAGCAGTACCACGGGACTAGCGGCGACCGTGGAGCTGTTTTTT CASSTTGLAATVELFF
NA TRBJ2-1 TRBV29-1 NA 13 TGCAGCGTGGGGGACGGTTCCTACAATGAGCAGTTCTTC CSVGDGSYNEQFF
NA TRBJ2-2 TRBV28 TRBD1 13 TGTGCCAGTAGACAGGGTCACACCGGGGAGCTGTTTTTT CASRQGHTGELFF
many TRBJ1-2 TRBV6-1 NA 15 TGTGCCAGCAGTGATGGCAGGGGCGCCTTCTATGGCTACACCTTC CASSDGRGAFYGYTF
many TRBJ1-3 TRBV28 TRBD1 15 TGTGCCAGCAGGGGGGACAGGAGAGTTGGAAACACCATATATTTT CASRGDRRVGNTIYF
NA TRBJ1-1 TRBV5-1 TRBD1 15 TGCGCCAGCAGCTTGGGGGGGACAGGGAACCCTGAAGCTTTCTTT CASSLGGTGNPEAFF
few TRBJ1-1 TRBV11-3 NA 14 TGTGCCAGCAGCTTAGATCTGGTGAACACTGAAGCTTTCTTT CASSLDLVNTEAFF
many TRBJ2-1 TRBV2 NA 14 TGTGCCAGCAACCGGGACTCCACAAACAATGAGCAGTTCTTC CASNRDSTNNEQFF
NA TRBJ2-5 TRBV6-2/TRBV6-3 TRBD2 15 TGTGCCAGCAGTTACAGGGCTAGCGGTCAAGAGACCCAGTACTTC CASSYRASGQETQYF
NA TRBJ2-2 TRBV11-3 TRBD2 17 TGTGCCAGCAACTCGCCCCTGGGAGGGTCGGACACCGGGGAGCTGTTTTTT CASNSPLGGSDTGELFF
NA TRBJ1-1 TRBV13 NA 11 TGTGCCAGCACCTGGGGGGTCGAAGCTTTCTTT CASTWGVEAFF
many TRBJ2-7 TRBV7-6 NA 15 TGTGCCAGCAGTCCCGCGGCACAGGCTCTCTACGAGCAGTACTTC CASSPAAQALYEQYF